This is a list of T cell receptor beta chains from one sample in a study of CD8 T cells in Susac syndrome. One entry per CDR3 protein results from TCRdb running MiXCR on the immunoSEQ multiplex PCR reads. This sample has about 250,000 distinct CDR3 sequences; roughly 93% occur once, and the top ten carry 0.06% to 0.08%. The specimen sequenced was CD4+ T cells from PBMCs. These receptor sequences come from a human donor with multiple sclerosis. Both conserved end residues are part of each CDR3. A D gene is named only where the DNA matches it firmly. Size is stated for part of the rows, as once, few or many counts, or as a class when the clone is expanded.

V gene	clone size	J gene	D gene	CDR3 DNA	CDR3 protein
TRBV6-2/TRBV6-3	NA	TRBJ1-5	NA	TGTGCCAGCAGTTACAGCAATAATCAGCCCCAGCATTTT	CASSYSNNQPQHF
TRBV27	NA	TRBJ1-4	TRBD1	TGTGCCAGCAGCTTCAACAGGGGTAGTAATGAAAAACTGTTTTTT	CASSFNRGSNEKLFF
TRBV20-1	NA	TRBJ2-5	TRBD2	TGCAGTGCTAGAGTGTGGTATGAAGCGGGGTCAGAGACCCAGTACTTC	CSARVWYEAGSETQYF
TRBV9	NA	TRBJ1-6	NA	TGTGCCAGCAGCGTAGAGTCGGGACCGTCAAGGAATTCACCCCTCCACTTT	CASSVESGPSRNSPLHF
TRBV7-3	NA	TRBJ1-4	NA	TGTGCCAGCAGCTTAGACCCGGTTAATGAAAAACTGTTTTTT	CASSLDPVNEKLFF
TRBV9	NA	TRBJ2-5	TRBD1	TGTGCCAGCAGCACACGGACAGGGTGGGGAGAGACCCAGTACTTC	CASSTRTGWGETQYF
TRBV5-6	NA	TRBJ2-3	NA	TGTGCCAGCAGCGCGCGGAGGTTAGGCGGGAGCACAGATACGCAGTATTTT	CASSARRLGGSTDTQYF
TRBV15	NA	TRBJ1-1	NA	TGTGCCACCAGCAGAGGGTACACTGAAGCTTTCTTT	CATSRGYTEAFF
TRBV4-1	NA	TRBJ2-5	NA	TGCGCCAGCAGCCGGACCCTCGGGGAGACCCAGTACTTC	CASSRTLGETQYF
TRBV30	NA	TRBJ2-3	TRBD1	TGTGCCTGGAGTGCGATTGGGACAGGGGGGTCGTATACGCAGTATTTT	CAWSAIGTGGSYTQYF
TRBV19	NA	TRBJ2-4	TRBD1	TGTGCCAGTAGTGCCCAGGGGGCGGTGGTGGACATTCAGTACTTC	CASSAQGAVVDIQYF
TRBV6-1	NA	TRBJ2-7	NA	TGTGCCAGCAGTGCCCAACAGGTCTTCTCCTACGAGCAGTACTTC	CASSAQQVFSYEQYF
TRBV28	NA	TRBJ2-7	TRBD1	TGTGCCAGCAGTCCCGGGACAGGGGGCTCTTACGAGCAGTACTTC	CASSPGTGGSYEQYF
TRBV20-1	NA	TRBJ2-7	TRBD2	TGCAGTGCTCATAGTCGCGGGGGGGCCTCCTACGAGCAGTACTTC	CSAHSRGGASYEQYF
TRBV5-1	NA	TRBJ2-5	NA	TGCGCCAGCAGCTCCGGGACTCTCCGAGAGACCCAGTACTTC	CASSSGTLRETQYF
TRBV15	NA	TRBJ2-1	TRBD1	TGTGCCACCAGCAGAGTCGGGACAGACTACAATGAGCAGTTCTTC	CATSRVGTDYNEQFF
TRBV4-1	NA	TRBJ2-1	NA	TGCGCCAGCAGCCCTGGGGCAGCGGCCAATACCAATGAGCAGTTCTTC	CASSPGAAANTNEQFF
TRBV19	NA	TRBJ2-5	NA	TGTGCCAGTAGTTCTCAAGCGCCAGGACAAGAGACCCAGTACTTC	CASSSQAPGQETQYF
TRBV5-1	NA	TRBJ2-2	NA	TGCGCCAGCAGCTTGGAACAGCTGAACACCGGGGAGCTGTTTTTT	CASSLEQLNTGELFF
TRBV2	NA	TRBJ2-7	TRBD1	TGTGCCAGCGGTCCGGACAGGTTCTCCTACGAGCAGTACTTC	CASGPDRFSYEQYF
TRBV6-1	NA	TRBJ2-7	TRBD1	TGTGCCAGCAGTGAGACGGGGCAGGGGGCGAAGTTGATAGCCGGGGAGCAGTACTTC	CASSETGQGAKLIAGEQYF
TRBV7-9	once	TRBJ1-1	NA	TGTGCCAGCAGCTTAGCGAGTACGGCAGGCGAAGCTTTCTTT	CASSLASTAGEAFF
TRBV10-3	NA	TRBJ1-2	NA	TGTGCCATCAGCCCTGCGGACTATGGCTACACCTTC	CAISPADYGYTF
TRBV4-1	NA	TRBJ2-2	NA	TGCGCCAGCAGCCAAGATTTCAGGGCTGCGAACACCGGGGAGCTGTTTTTT	CASSQDFRAANTGELFF
TRBV20-1	NA	TRBJ1-6	NA	TGCAGTGCCTCTCCGGGACACCTTAATTCGCCCCTCCACTTT	CSASPGHLNSPLHF
TRBV6-1	NA	TRBJ1-5	NA	TGTGCCGGGGGACACGGGAATCAGCCCCAGCATTTT	CAGGHGNQPQHF
TRBV10-3	NA	TRBJ2-1	TRBD2	TGTGCCATGACCGGGACTAGCGGGATAAATGAGCAGTTCTTC	CAMTGTSGINEQFF
TRBV5-1	NA	TRBJ2-5	NA	TGCGCCAGCAGCTTGGGTAGTTCGGGAGTCTACCAAGAGACCCAGTACTTC	CASSLGSSGVYQETQYF
TRBV20-1	once	TRBJ2-4	NA	TGCAGTGCGGACGGCGGGGCAGGAAAAAACATTCAGTACTTC	CSADGGAGKNIQYF
TRBV15	NA	TRBJ1-5	NA	TGTGCCACCAGCATAGAAAAGAAGGGGAGTCAGCCCCAGCATTTT	CATSIEKKGSQPQHF
TRBV7-8	NA	TRBJ2-2	NA	TGTGCCAGCAGCTTAGTTTCGACGAACACCGGGGAGCTGTTTTTT	CASSLVSTNTGELFF
TRBV20-1	NA	TRBJ1-3	NA	TGCAGTGCTAGAGACACCCGGCTGGGGGGCCACGGAAACACCATATATTTT	CSARDTRLGGHGNTIYF
TRBV19	NA	TRBJ1-6	NA	TGTGCCAGTAGTATTACCCGACTGGGAGGGGCCTCACCCCTCCACTTT	CASSITRLGGASPLHF
TRBV18	NA	TRBJ2-3	TRBD1	TGTGCCAGCTCACTAACGCAGGGGGACGCAGATACGCAGTATTTT	CASSLTQGDADTQYF
TRBV7-7	few	TRBJ2-1	TRBD1	TGTGCTAGCAGCCTTGACAGGGGTCCGTACAATGAGCAGTTCTTC	CASSLDRGPYNEQFF
TRBV5-1	NA	TRBJ2-7	NA	TGCGCCAGCGGGACATCCTACGAGCAGTACTTC	CASGTSYEQYF
TRBV25-1	NA	TRBJ2-3	TRBD2	TGTGCCAGCAGTGAATTCGGTAGCGGGAGAGATACGCAGTATTTT	CASSEFGSGRDTQYF
TRBV24-1	NA	TRBJ2-5	NA	TGTGCCACCAGTGTAAGGGGCGGAGTATACCAAGAGACCCAGTACTTC	CATSVRGGVYQETQYF
TRBV19	once	TRBJ1-1	NA	TGTGCCAGTAGTATCTATGGACAGAGTGAAGCTTTCTTT	CASSIYGQSEAFF
TRBV6-9	NA	TRBJ2-3	NA	TGTGCCAGCAGTTATTCAATTAAGGGATGCACAGATACGCAGTATTTT	CASSYSIKGCTDTQYF
TRBV27	NA	TRBJ2-5	TRBD2	TGTGCCTCCTCACGGCGGGGCGGGGGGGCCGGAAGAGAAGAGACCCAGTACTTC	CASSRRGGGAGREETQYF
TRBV10-3	NA	TRBJ2-5	NA	TGTGCCATCAGTGAATTAGTTAAAGAGACCCAGTACTTC	CAISELVKETQYF
TRBV27	NA	TRBJ2-6	NA	TGTGCCAGCAGTCGGGGACGGTCTGGGGCCAACGTCCTGACTTTC	CASSRGRSGANVLTF
TRBV25-1	NA	TRBJ2-5	TRBD1	TGTGCCAGCAGTGATCCCACAGGGGTCCAAGAGACCCAGTACTTC	CASSDPTGVQETQYF
TRBV7-2	NA	TRBJ2-7	NA	TGTGCCAGCAGCTTATCAGATCTTATCTCCTACGAGCAGTACTTC	CASSLSDLISYEQYF
TRBV6-6	NA	TRBJ2-1	TRBD2	TGTGCCAGCAGTTACGGGAGCGGGAATTACAATGAGCAGTTCTTC	CASSYGSGNYNEQFF
TRBV29-1	NA	TRBJ2-3	NA	TGCAGCGTTGAAGAAGGCACAGATACGCAGTATTTT	CSVEEGTDTQYF
TRBV5-4	NA	TRBJ2-5	NA	TGTGCCAGCAGCTTGGTTTACGAGACCCAGTACTTC	CASSLVYETQYF
TRBV5-1	NA	TRBJ2-7	NA	TGCGCCAGCAGCTTGGGTTCGGCACCCTACGAGCAGTACTTC	CASSLGSAPYEQYF
TRBV25-1	NA	TRBJ1-1	NA	TGTGCCAGCAGTGGGTGGGGGTTAGCCACTGAAGCTTTCTTT	CASSGWGLATEAFF
TRBV6-1	NA	TRBJ1-6	NA	TGTGCCAGCAGGCTAACAGGGTCGGACTCACCCCTCCACTTT	CASRLTGSDSPLHF
TRBV4-2	NA	TRBJ2-1	NA	TGTGCCAGCAGCCAAGTGTGGTGGGAGGGGGGCAATGAGCAGTTCTTC	CASSQVWWEGGNEQFF
TRBV3-1	NA	TRBJ1-2	NA	TGTGCCAGCACTTTCGCGGGGGTCGGCTACACCTTC	CASTFAGVGYTF
TRBV19	NA	TRBJ2-7	NA	TGTGCCAGTAGCGACACTTCAGGGCTAAAATCCTACGAGCAGTACTTC	CASSDTSGLKSYEQYF
TRBV27	NA	TRBJ2-6	NA	TGTGCCAGCAGTTTAAGGGGACTGCCCTCTGGGGCCAACGTCCTGACTTTC	CASSLRGLPSGANVLTF
TRBV14	few	TRBJ2-4	TRBD1	TGTGCCAGCAGCCAAGGGACAGGGGCGAACAAAAACATTCAGTACTTC	CASSQGTGANKNIQYF
TRBV6-5	NA	TRBJ1-2	NA	TGTGCCAGCAGTTACTCCGGGCCCCCCGGGGAGTCTAACTATGGCTACACCTTC	CASSYSGPPGESNYGYTF
TRBV4-1	NA	TRBJ1-1	NA	TGCGCCAGCAGCCAAGATGGGGTTTTGACAGGAGCTTTCTTT	CASSQDGVLTGAFF
TRBV3-1	NA	TRBJ2-1	TRBD2	TGTGCCAGCAGCTCGTCCCCCGGGACTAGCGGGAGCTCCTACAATGAGCAGTTCTTC	CASSSSPGTSGSSYNEQFF
TRBV7-8	NA	TRBJ1-2	NA	TGTGCCAGCAGCTTATTGCAATCGGGCTACACCTTC	CASSLLQSGYTF